This T cell receptor (beta chain) emerged from a study of blood T cell repertoires in COVID-19. Whole-study context: COVID-19 samples from acute and convalescent phases originated in the United States, Italy and Spain.

Original processing methods: Scientists estimated how many nucleated cells there were by amplifying reference gene primers. The assay was immunoSEQ multiplex PCR, and TCRdb's table has in-frame clones only and misses some. That table is the source of V, J and clone size, and D and trimming were worked out from the DNA. Of hundreds of thousands of clones in the sample, 86% were seen once. Germline values: CDR1 MGHRA, CDR2 YSYEKL. CDR3 length: 17 amino acids. J gave up 2 bases and V 5 bases, and 10 bases lay outside the gene matches. Seattle's enrolled individuals joined amid active infection and were then monitored longitudinally.

This chain links TRBV4-1 with TRBJ2-2, with 8 positions matching TRBD2. The source material was peripheral blood. The sequence derives from a woman in her seventies with COVID-19, enrolled during active disease. The CDR3 spells CASSSPERGINTGELFF. DNA of the CDR3: TGCGCCAGCAGCTCCCCGGAGCGGGGGATAAACACCGGGGAGCTGTTTTTT.